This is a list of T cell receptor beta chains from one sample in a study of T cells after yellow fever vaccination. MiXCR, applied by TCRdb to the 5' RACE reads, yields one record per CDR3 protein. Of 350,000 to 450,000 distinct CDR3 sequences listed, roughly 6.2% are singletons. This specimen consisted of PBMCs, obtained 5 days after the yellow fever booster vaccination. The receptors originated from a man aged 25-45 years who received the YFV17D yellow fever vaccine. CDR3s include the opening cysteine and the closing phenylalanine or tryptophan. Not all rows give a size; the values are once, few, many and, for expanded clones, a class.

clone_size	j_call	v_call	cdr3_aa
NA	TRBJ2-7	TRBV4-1	CASSQDGTSGTSYEQYF
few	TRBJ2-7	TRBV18	CASSPRDRPEQYF
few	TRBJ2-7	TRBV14	CASSTLSYEQYF
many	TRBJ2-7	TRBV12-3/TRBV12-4	CASSKTGTRAYEQYF
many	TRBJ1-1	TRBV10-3	CASRRPGEVSEAFF
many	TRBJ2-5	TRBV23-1	CASSLPGPKTQYF
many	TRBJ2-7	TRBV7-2	CASSLTGLGHEQYF
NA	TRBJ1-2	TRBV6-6	CASREGYGHGYTF
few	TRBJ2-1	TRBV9	CASSVAGNHNEQFF
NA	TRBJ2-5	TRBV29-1	CSGRQGIEETQYF
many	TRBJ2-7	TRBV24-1	CATSGAYEQYF
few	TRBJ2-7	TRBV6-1	CASSEGLAGYEQYF
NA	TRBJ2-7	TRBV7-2	CASSLAGDYSYEQYF
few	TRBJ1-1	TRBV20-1	CSARAGGSTEAFF
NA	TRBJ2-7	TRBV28	CASRPPGLAGVEQYF
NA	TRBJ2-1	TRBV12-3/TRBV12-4	CASSVGLAGRNEQFF
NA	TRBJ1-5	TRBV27	CASSSDRGYQPQHF
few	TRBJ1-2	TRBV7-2	CASSLSGANGYTF
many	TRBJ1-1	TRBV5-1	CASSAGTEGLMNTEAFF
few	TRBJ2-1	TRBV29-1	CSVEDAPKMREMNEQFF
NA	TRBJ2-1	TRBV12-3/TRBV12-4	CASSRSRAGPSYNEQFF
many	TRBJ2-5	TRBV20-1	CSAEGDPARAIQETQYF
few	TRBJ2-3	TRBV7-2	CASSSSGTSGADTQYF
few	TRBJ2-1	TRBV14	CASSHLVNEQFF
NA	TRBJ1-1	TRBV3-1	CTISGRGRGEAFF
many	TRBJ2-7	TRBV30	CAWSLGAAYEQYF
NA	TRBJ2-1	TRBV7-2	CASTGRQSSYNEQFF